This T cell receptor beta chain was profiled in a study of control samples from healthy donors and cancer patients (dated by TCRdb to about 2020). Comments on this clone: There is no known antigen for this receptor. No base qualities exist here, and no much larger clone lies one base off it.

Trimming removed 0 bases from V and 1 base from J, leaving 11 bases between the germline ends. For CDR1 and CDR2, the germline V gene (reference sequence) lists GTSNPN and SVGIG. Spanning cysteine to phenylalanine, the CDR3 consists of 15 amino acids. Only CDR3 DNA is held: 45 bases, read in frame from base 1. The method was the immunoSEQ multiplex PCR assay. Sourced from immuneACCESS, this table was stored by TCRdb with only in-frame sequences that have V and J called. A share of the clones is absent; for the studies checked, an unresolved V gene accounts for under half, and the remainder has no known explanation. The sample table records 94,000 or so clones; approximately 84% of these occur just once. 38% of the sample lies in the top ten.

The specimen was PBMCs. The sequence is built from TRBV30 and TRBJ2-3; the best D guess is TRBD2, with 7 bases matching. This TCR came from a man aged 70-80 years with lung cancer. CDR3 region: CAWSVGGGGTDTQYF. Here is the DNA: TGTGCCTGGAGTGTAGGGGGAGGGGGCACAGATACGCAGTATTTT.